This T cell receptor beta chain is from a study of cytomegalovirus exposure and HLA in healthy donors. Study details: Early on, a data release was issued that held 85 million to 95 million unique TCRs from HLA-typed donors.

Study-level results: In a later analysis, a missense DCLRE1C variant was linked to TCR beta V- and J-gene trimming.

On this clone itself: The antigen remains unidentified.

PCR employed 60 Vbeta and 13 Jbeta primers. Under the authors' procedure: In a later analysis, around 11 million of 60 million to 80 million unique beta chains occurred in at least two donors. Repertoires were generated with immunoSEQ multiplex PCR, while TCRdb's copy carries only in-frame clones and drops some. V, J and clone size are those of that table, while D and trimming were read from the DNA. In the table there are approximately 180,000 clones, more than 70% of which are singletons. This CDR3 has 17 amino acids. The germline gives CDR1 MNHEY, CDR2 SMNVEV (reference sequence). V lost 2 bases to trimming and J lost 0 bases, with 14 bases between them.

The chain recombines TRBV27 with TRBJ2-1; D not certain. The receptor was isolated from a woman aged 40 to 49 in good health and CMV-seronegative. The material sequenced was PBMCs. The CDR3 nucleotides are TGTGCCAGCAGTTTAGGGTGGAGCTTAGACTCCTACAATGAGCAGTTCTTC. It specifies CASSLGWSLDSYNEQFF.